What follows are 21 T cell receptor beta chains derived from one specimen sequenced in a study of immune evolution from preneoplasia to lung adenocarcinoma. Assay: immunoSEQ multiplex PCR; the TCRdb copy retains only in-frame clones and omits some. The table includes 12,000 to 15,000 clones, roughly 86% detected once. Sequencing was carried out using FFPE minimally invasive lung adenocarcinoma tissue. The receptors stem from a person between 60 and 79 years old with lung adenocarcinoma.

The J gene is TRBJ2-5, the V gene TRBV19; D is unresolved. Germline CDR1 and CDR2: LNHDA and SQIVND (reference sequence). The V and J ends lost 6 bases and 4 bases respectively, with 9 bases between them. CDR3 length equals 12 residues. Here the CDR3 reads CASSPSRETQYF. The CDR3, as DNA: TGTGCCAGTAGCCCCTCCCGAGAGACCCAGTACTTC.

This chain uses TRBV18 with TRBJ1-6; tentatively, D is TRBD1 (6 bases). The CDR3 covers 14 residues. V was trimmed by 2 bases and J by 8 bases, leaving 10 bases between them. The germline V gene encodes CDR1 KGHSH and CDR2 LQKENI. The CDR3 loop is CASSPNRADSPLHF. CDR3 nucleotides: TGTGCCAGCTCACCAAACAGGGCCGATTCACCCCTCCACTTT.

CDR3 DNA: TGTGCCACCAGCATGAGCATGAACACCGGGGAGCTGTTTTTT. Protein sequence: CATSMSMNTGELFF. V and J are TRBV15 and TRBJ2-2, with no clear D. The CDR3 is 14 residues long. Germline V gene data show CDR1 as LNHNV and CDR2 as YYDKDF (reference sequence). Trimming stripped 4 bases from V and 1 base from J, with 7 bases between. Full variable domain (rest looked up from reference TRBV15 and TRBJ2-2): DAMVIQNPRYQVTQFGKPVTLSCSQTLNHNVMYWYQQKSSQAPKLLFHYYDKDFNNEADTPDNFQSRRPNTSFCFLDIRSPGLGDTAMYLCATSMSMNTGELFFGEGSRLTVL.

The genes are TRBV18 and TRBJ2-7; D call uncertain. Germline-derived CDR1 and CDR2 are KGHSH and LQKENI. Trimming cost V 0 bases and J 10 bases, with 10 bases left between them. The CDR3 runs to 12 residues. The chain's CDR3 is CASSPPSGLQYF. CDR3 nucleotides: TGTGCCAGCTCACCACCTAGTGGGCTCCAGTACTTC. Variable domain in full (rest from reference TRBV18 and TRBJ2-7): NAGVMQNPRHLVRRRGQEARLRCSPMKGHSHVYWYRQLPEEGLKFMVYLQKENIIDESGMPKERFSAEFPKEGPSILRIQQVVRGDSAAYFCASSPPSGLQYFGPGTRLTVT.

A word on this clone: The same CDR3 can be traced to other DNA sequences in this sample. The gene calls are TRBV11-2 and TRBJ2-1; D is undetermined. The CDR3 loop spans 11 amino acids. Trimming took 1 base from V and 9 from J, leaving 4 bases between them. CDR1 is SGHAT and CDR2 is FQNNGV in the germline V gene. The CDR3 nucleotides are TGTGCCAGCAGCTTAGGTGGTGAGCAGTTCTTC. Protein sequence: CASSLGGEQFF.

The chain is built from TRBV7-2 and TRBJ2-7; D may be TRBD2 (6 bases). Germline CDR1 reads SGHTA; CDR2 reads FQGNSA. The CDR3 sequence is 14 residues long. The V end lost 8 bases, the J end lost 0 bases, and 14 bases lay between the germline ends. DNA for the CDR3: TGTGCCAGCCTCCCAGGGAGGAGCTCCTACGAGCAGTACTTC. Protein product: CASLPGRSSYEQYF.

The chain couples TRBV6-5 to TRBJ1-3; the match to TRBD1 covers 7 bases. Germline V gene sequence: CDR1 MNHEY, CDR2 SVGAGI. This CDR3 has 16 residues. V was pared by 4 bases and J by 8 bases, with 14 bases of the junction left unmatched. The CDR3 DNA sequence: TGTGCCAGCAGTTTCAACCCCTTGGACAGGACGGACACCATATATTTT. Amino acids: CASSFNPLDRTDTIYF.

This chain connects TRBV12-5 to TRBJ2-2; D remains ambiguous. The CDR3 covers 13 residues. In germline, CDR1 is LGHNT, CDR2 FRNRAP. Trimming stripped 3 bases from V and 0 bases from J, with 2 bases between. CDR3 region: CASGFTNTGELFF. CDR3 DNA: TGTGCTAGTGGTTTTACGAACACCGGGGAGCTGTTTTTT.

This clone was observed a handful of times. The chain has TRBV6-5 and TRBJ2-7; D possibly uses TRBD1 or TRBD2 (6 bases each). Trimming cost V 2 bases and J 6 bases, with 14 bases left between them. Germline V gene data show CDR1 as MNHEY and CDR2 as SVGAGI. The CDR3 spans 14 residues. CDR3 sequence (DNA): TGTGCCAGCAGTTACCGAACGGGGGCGCTCGAGCAGTACTTC. The encoded protein is CASSYRTGALEQYF.

The CDR3 DNA is TGTGCCAGAGATGGCGAGGGGGAGCTGTTTTTT. It specifies CARDGEGELFF. This sequence joins TRBV5-3 and TRBJ2-2, with D hard to call. TRBV5-3 is an open reading frame whose function is uncertain. V was shortened by 7 bases and J by 8 bases, with 9 bases between the two germline ends. This CDR3 is built from 11 residues.

This clone has a single count. The rearrangement links TRBV2 to TRBJ2-2; 8 positions agree with TRBD1. CDR1 is SNHLY, CDR2 FYNNEI, per germline. J was trimmed by 6 bases and V by 7 bases; bases with no gene match: 10. The CDR3 runs 15 residues. CDR3 nucleotide sequence: TGTGCCAGCAAGGAAAGGACAGGGAGTTCCGGGGAGCTGTTTTTT. This sequence encodes CASKERTGSSGELFF.

V is TRBV7-8 and J is TRBJ2-5; TRBD2 agrees at 7 bases. Per germline, CDR1 SGHVS and CDR2 FQNEAQ. Germline trimming cut 5 bases from V and 5 bases from J; bases unmatched to any gene: 5. The CDR3 extends over 13 amino acids. CDR3 in DNA: TGTGCCAGCAGCAAGCGGGAAGGGGAGACCCAGTACTTC. It codes for CASSKREGETQYF.

This chain connects TRBV29-1 to TRBJ2-3; 7 nucleotides agree with TRBD2. Trimming took 4 bases from V and 2 from J; bases not matched to a gene: 6. This CDR3 spans 14 amino acids. CDR1 is SQVTM, CDR2 ANQGSEA, per germline. The CDR3 bases are TGCAGCGTTGTTTCTAGCGGAATCACAGATACGCAGTATTTT. It yields the protein CSVVSSGITDTQYF.

The chain is built from TRBV19 and TRBJ2-1; the D gene is possibly TRBD2 (6 bases). The CDR3 runs 14 residues. Germline CDR1 and CDR2: LNHDA and SQIVND (reference sequence). V lost 3 bases and J 2 bases, leaving 8 bases between the germline ends. The CDR3 sequence is CASSMGGPYNEQFF. The CDR3 bases are TGTGCCAGTAGTATGGGGGGACCCTACAATGAGCAGTTCTTC.

J is TRBJ1-2 and V is TRBV28; D might be TRBD1 (5 bases). The CDR3 spans 17 residues. Trimming removed 3 bases at V and 3 bases at J, with 20 bases between. Germline-derived CDR1 and CDR2 are MDHEN and SYDVKM. CDR3 sequence: CASSLGPSRRFDYGYTF. The DNA for the CDR3 is TGTGCCAGCAGTTTGGGACCCTCCAGGAGGTTCGACTATGGCTACACCTTC.

The chain joins TRBV5-4 to TRBJ1-4; 11 bases agree with TRBD1. Losses at the gene ends were 1 base for V and 10 bases for J; bases not matched to a gene: 6. The CDR3 is 15 amino acids. Germline values: CDR1 SGHNT, CDR2 YYREEE (reference sequence). The CDR3 bases are TGTGCCAGCAGCTTGTCGGGGACAGGGGGAACAAAACTGTTTTTT. Amino acid sequence: CASSLSGTGGTKLFF.

This clone has just one count. CDR3 DNA sequence: TGTGCCAGCAGGGACAGGGATAATGAAAAACTGTTTTTT. This translates into CASRDRDNEKLFF. V gene TRBV27 combines with J gene TRBJ1-4; 8 nucleotides match TRBD1. CDR3 length: 13 residues. After removal of 6 bases from V and 4 bases from J, the junction contained 1 base not matched to a gene. Germline CDR1 reads MNHEY; CDR2 reads SMNVEV (reference sequence).

The chain recombines TRBV18 with TRBJ1-1; 11 nucleotides align to TRBD1. The germline CDR1 and CDR2 sequences are KGHSH and LQKENI. CDR3 length: 17 residues. The J segment lost 5 bases and the V segment lost 2 bases, leaving 10 bases of the junction unmatched. CDR3 coding DNA: TGTGCCAGCTCACCAATTGGACAGGGGGCGTTTTTAACTGAAGCTTTCTTT. This sequence encodes CASSPIGQGAFLTEAFF. Full variable domain (outside the CDR3, taken from reference TRBV18 and TRBJ1-1): NAGVMQNPRHLVRRRGQEARLRCSPMKGHSHVYWYRQLPEEGLKFMVYLQKENIIDESGMPKERFSAEFPKEGPSILRIQQVVRGDSAAYFCASSPIGQGAFLTEAFFGQGTRLTVV.

J is TRBJ2-7 and V is TRBV11-3; 8 bases match TRBD2. V shed 5 bases, J shed 3 bases, and the junction held 6 bases outside the gene matches. The CDR3 is 14 amino acids. The germline V gene has CDR1 SGHNT and CDR2 YENEEA. The CDR3 bases are TGTGCCAGCAGCCGAATGGCGGGAGGCTACGAGCAGTACTTC. Its translation is CASSRMAGGYEQYF.

The table lists this clone with a few counts. The chain combines TRBV28 with TRBJ1-3; 8 bases line up with TRBD1. The CDR3 runs 15 residues. V gave up 8 bases and J gave up 2 bases; unmatched junction bases: 8. Per the germline V gene, CDR1 is MDHEN and CDR2 is SYDVKM. CDR3 DNA: TGTGCCAGCGGAAGACAGGGGCCGGCTGGAAACACCATATATTTT. It is translated as CASGRQGPAGNTIYF.

This chain connects TRBV29-1 to TRBJ2-2; 9 positions match TRBD2. The CDR3 contains 15 residues. In germline, CDR1 is SQVTM, CDR2 ANQGSEA. Trimming at V came to 7 bases and at J to 3 bases, leaving 9 bases not matched to a gene. CDR3 nucleotides: TGCAGCGCCGAACTAGCGGGCCTTGACACCGGGGAGCTGTTTTTT. This encodes CSAELAGLDTGELFF.